This TCR beta chain was identified in a study of cytomegalovirus exposure and HLA in healthy donors. Primers: 60 Vbeta forward and 13 Jbeta reverse. TCRdb's copy holds only in-frame clones and misses some; the assay was immunoSEQ multiplex PCR. The sample carries some 150,000 clones, 76% recorded once. A remark on this clone: Its antigen is unidentified.

Study outcomes and limitations: Using the classifier, cytomegalovirus status was reportedly diagnosed with high specificity and sensitivity.

The CDR3 has 15 amino acids. The ends lost 1 base at V and 7 bases at J; junction bases unmatched: 9. Germline V lookup: CDR1 SGHTA, CDR2 FQGNSA. The source of this sequence is a female donor in good health and CMV-seronegative. V gene TRBV7-2 combines with J gene TRBJ2-7; TRBD2 agrees at 8 bases. The sequenced sample was PBMCs. CDR3 sequence reads: CASSLDGSGSREQYF. In DNA, the CDR3 is TGTGCCAGCAGCTTAGATGGCAGCGGGAGTCGGGAGCAGTACTTC.